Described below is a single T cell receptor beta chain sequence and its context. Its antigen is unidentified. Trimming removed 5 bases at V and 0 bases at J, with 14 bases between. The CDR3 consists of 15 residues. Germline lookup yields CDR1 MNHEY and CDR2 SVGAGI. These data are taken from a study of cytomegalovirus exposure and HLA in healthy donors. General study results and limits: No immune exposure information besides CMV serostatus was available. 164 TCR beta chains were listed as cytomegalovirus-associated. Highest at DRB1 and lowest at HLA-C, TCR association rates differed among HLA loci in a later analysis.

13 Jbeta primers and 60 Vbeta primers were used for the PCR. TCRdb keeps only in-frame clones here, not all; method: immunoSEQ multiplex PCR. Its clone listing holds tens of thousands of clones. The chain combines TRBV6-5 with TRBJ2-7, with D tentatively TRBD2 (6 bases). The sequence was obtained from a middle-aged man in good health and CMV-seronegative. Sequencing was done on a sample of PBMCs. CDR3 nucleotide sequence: TGTGCCAGCAGTGTATTGGAGGGGAGCTCCTACGAGCAGTACTTC. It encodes CASSVLEGSSYEQYF.